This T cell receptor (beta chain) came from a study of regulatory T cells in long-lasting Graves disease. Study at large: The criterion for persistent Graves' disease was over 5 years of antithyroid drugs with positive TSH receptor antibodies.

Note on this clonotype: Its antigen remains unidentified.

General study points: With a small sample size, accuracy may have been reduced. With some 2,700 shared public clonotypes, persistent patients exceeded new patients, who shared about a thousand.

The V end lost 6 bases, the J end lost 4 bases, and 11 bases lay between the germline ends. The CDR3 consists of 12 residues. Per germline, CDR1 SGHRS and CDR2 YFSETQ. Through Arm-PCR of CDR3 regions and iRepertoire HTBI primers, TCR beta libraries were built. Original data processing: Across all samples, 62 TRBV segments and 15 or so TRBJ segments were identified. In TCRdb, the multiplex PCR reads were re-called with MiXCR into one record per CDR3 protein. The V and J calls were determined by TCRdb, not by the authors. The repertoire holds fewer than 450,000 distinct CDR3 sequences, with about 20% as singletons. Noted time point: persistent/refractory GD, antithyroid drugs over 5 years with positive TRAb. Extracted PBMC RNA gave rise to the TCR library.

This receptor was obtained from a female donor with Graves disease. This sample comprised peripheral blood mononuclear cells (PBMCs), obtained when the disease was refractory, from a patient treated with antithyroid drugs. The V and J genes are TRBV5-1 and TRBJ2-7, with D perhaps TRBD1 or TRBD2 (5 bases each). This CDR3 reads CASTRDGYEQYF. The CDR3 region has the DNA TGCGCCAGCACCCGGGACGGTTACGAGCAGTACTTC.